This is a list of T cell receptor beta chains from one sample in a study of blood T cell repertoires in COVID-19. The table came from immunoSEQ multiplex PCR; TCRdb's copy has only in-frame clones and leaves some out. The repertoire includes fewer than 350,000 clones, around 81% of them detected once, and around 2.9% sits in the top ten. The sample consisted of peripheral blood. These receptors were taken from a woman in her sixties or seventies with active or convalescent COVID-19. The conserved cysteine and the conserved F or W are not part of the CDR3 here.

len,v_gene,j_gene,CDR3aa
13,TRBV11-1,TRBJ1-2,ASSLAQGSGYGYT
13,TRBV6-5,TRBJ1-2,ASSYLQLTNYGYT
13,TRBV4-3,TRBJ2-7,ASSQGRTGAYEQY
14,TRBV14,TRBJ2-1,ASSSLGARIYNEQF
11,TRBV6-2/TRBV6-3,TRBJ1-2,ASSGDRAGGYT
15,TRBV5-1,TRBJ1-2,ASSLDPGGTSIDGYT
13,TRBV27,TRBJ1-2,ASSLLGTVEDGYT
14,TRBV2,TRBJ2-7,ASSEVGQGGSYEQY
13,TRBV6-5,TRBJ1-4,ASSYSRVDKEKLF
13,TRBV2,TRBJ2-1,ASTADRATYNEQF
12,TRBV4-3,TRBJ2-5,ASSQELREETQY